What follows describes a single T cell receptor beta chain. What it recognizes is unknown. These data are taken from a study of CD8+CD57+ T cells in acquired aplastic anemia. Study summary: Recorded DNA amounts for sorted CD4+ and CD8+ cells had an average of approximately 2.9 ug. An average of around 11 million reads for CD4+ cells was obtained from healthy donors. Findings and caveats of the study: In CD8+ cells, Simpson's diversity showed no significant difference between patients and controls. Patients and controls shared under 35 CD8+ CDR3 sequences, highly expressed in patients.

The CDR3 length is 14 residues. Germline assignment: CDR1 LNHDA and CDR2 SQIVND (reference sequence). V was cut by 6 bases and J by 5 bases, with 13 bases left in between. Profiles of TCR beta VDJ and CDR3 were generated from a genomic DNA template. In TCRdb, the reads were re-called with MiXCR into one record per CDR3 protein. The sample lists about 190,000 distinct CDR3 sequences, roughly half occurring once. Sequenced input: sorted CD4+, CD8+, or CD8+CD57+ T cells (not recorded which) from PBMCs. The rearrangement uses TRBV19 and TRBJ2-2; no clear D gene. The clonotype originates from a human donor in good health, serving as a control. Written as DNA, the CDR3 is TGTGCCAGTAGCCAATCGGACGTAACCGGGGAGCTGTTTTTT. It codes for CASSQSDVTGELFF.